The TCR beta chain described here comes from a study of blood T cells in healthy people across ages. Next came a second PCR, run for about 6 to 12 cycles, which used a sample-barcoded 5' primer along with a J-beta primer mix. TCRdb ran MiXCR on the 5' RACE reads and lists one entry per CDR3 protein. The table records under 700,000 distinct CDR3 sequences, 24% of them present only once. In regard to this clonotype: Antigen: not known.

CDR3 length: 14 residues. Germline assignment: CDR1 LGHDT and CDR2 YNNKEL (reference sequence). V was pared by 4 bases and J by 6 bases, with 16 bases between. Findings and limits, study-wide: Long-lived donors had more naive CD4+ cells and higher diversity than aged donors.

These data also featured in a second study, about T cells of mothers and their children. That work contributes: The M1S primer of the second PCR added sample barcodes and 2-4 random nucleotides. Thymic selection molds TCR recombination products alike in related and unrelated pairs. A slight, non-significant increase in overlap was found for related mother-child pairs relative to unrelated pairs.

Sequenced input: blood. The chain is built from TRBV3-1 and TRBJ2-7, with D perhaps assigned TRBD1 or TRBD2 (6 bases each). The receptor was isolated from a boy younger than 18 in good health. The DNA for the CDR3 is TGTGCCAGCAGCCGCGGGACACCGATAGGCGAGCAGTACTTC. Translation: CASSRGTPIGEQYF.